This TCR beta chain was profiled in a study of radiotherapy plus CTLA-4 blockade in lung cancer. This CDR3 is 16 amino acids long. The germline V and J ends were trimmed by 9 bases and 2 bases, with 20 bases remaining between them. Germline V lookup: CDR1 LNHDA, CDR2 SQIVND (reference sequence). The repertoire was sequenced with immunoSEQ multiplex PCR; TCRdb's copy has only in-frame clones and lacks some. The sample has 85,000 to 90,000 clones; approximately 86% are singletons. The receptor was derived from a human donor with non-small cell lung cancer that progressed on radiotherapy plus ipilimumab. This specimen was peripheral blood, taken from a patient treated with radiotherapy plus ipilimumab. The gene calls are TRBV19 and TRBJ1-5, with D perhaps TRBD1 (5 bases). For the CDR3, the DNA is TGTGCCAGCACTCAAGCGGGGACCGTTCGCAATCAGCCCCAGCATTTT. It translates to CASTQAGTVRNQPQHF.